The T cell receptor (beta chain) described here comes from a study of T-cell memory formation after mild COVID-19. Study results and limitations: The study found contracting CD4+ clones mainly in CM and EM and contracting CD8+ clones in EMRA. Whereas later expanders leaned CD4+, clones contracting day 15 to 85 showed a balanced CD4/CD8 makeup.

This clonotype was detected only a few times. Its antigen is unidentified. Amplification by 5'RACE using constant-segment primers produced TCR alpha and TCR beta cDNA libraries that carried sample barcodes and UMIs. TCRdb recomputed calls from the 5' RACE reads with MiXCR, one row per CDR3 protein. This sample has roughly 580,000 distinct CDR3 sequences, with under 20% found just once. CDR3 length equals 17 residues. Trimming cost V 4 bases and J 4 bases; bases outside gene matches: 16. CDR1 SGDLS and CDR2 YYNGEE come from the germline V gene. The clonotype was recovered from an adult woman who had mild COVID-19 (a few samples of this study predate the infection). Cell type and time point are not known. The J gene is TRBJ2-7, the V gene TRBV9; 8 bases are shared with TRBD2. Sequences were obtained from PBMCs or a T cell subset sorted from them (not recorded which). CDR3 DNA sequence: TGTGCCAGCAGCCCCCGGGAGGGCGCAGATTATTGGTACGAGCAGTACTTC. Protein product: CASSPREGADYWYEQYF. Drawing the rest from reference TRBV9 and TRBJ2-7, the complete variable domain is DSGVTQTPKHLITATGQRVTLRCSPRSGDLSVYWYQQSLDQGLQFLIQYYNGEERAKGNILERFSAQQFPDLHSELNLSSLELGDSALYFCASSPREGADYWYEQYFGPGTRLTVT.